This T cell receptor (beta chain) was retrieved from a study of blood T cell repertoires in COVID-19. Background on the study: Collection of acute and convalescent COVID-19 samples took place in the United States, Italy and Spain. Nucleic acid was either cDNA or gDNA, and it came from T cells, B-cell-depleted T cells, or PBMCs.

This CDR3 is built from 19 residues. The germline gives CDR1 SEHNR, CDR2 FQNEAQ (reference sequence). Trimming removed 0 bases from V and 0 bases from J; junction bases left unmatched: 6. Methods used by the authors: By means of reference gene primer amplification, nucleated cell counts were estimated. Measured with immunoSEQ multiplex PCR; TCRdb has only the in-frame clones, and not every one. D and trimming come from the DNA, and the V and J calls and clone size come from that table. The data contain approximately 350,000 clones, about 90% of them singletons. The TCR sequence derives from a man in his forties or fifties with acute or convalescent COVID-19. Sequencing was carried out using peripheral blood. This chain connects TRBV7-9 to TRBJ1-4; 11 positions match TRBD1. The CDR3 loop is CASSLALGTGGATNEKLFF. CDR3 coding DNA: TGTGCCAGCAGCTTAGCGCTAGGGACAGGGGGTGCAACTAATGAAAAACTGTTTTTT. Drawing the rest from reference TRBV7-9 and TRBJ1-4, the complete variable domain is DTGVSQNPRHKITKRGQNVTFRCDPISEHNRLYWYRQTLGQGPEFLTYFQNEAQLEKSRLLSDRFSAERPKGSFSTLEIQRTEQGDSAMYLCASSLALGTGGATNEKLFFGSGTQLSVL.